Following are 21 T cell receptor beta chains from one sample sequenced in a study of blood T cell repertoires in COVID-19. Method: immunoSEQ multiplex PCR; TCRdb's copy keeps in-frame clones and lacks some. The sample includes roughly 34,000 clones, 85% seen only once; the top ten take 8% to 10%. Sample: peripheral blood. The receptors here all came from an elderly man with active COVID-19.

The chain employs TRBV6-4 and TRBJ2-3; D is unclear. This CDR3 has 13 residues. V lost 2 bases to trimming and J lost 5 bases, with 8 bases between them. Per germline, CDR1 MRHNA and CDR2 SNTAGT. DNA for the CDR3: TGTGCCAGCAGTGACCAAGCGCAAGATACGCAGTATTTT. Encoded protein: CASSDQAQDTQYF.

The CDR3 coding sequence is TGTGCCAGTAGTATAGAATTAGCGGGGGCCGTAAACACCGGGGAGCTGTTTTTT. This codes for CASSIELAGAVNTGELFF. The rearrangement uses TRBV19 and TRBJ2-2; 9 nucleotides line up with TRBD2. The CDR3 spans 18 residues. CDR1 LNHDA and CDR2 SQIVND come from the germline V gene (reference sequence). The ends lost 0 bases at V and 2 bases at J; junction bases unmatched: 7.

V gene TRBV7-8 combines with J gene TRBJ2-3; TRBD2 might be the D (5 bases). The CDR3 totals 15 residues. CDR1 is SGHVS and CDR2 is FQNEAQ in the germline V gene. Trimming stripped 4 bases from V and 2 bases from J, with 13 bases between. CDR3 region: CASSSPGGYTDTQYF. Here the CDR3 DNA reads TGTGCCAGCAGCTCGCCCGGAGGATACACAGATACGCAGTATTTT.

The V gene is TRBV3-1 (or the pseudogene TRBV3-2), the J gene TRBJ1-2, with D unclear. Per the germline V gene, CDR1 is LGHDT and CDR2 is YNNKEL (reference sequence). The CDR3 consists of 11 residues. Trimming cost V 3 bases and J 8 bases, with 7 bases left between them. CDR3 amino acids: CASSQAFGYTF. CDR3 DNA: TGTGCCAGCAGCCAGGCCTTCGGCTACACCTTC.

V is TRBV5-6 and J is TRBJ1-4; TRBD1 agrees at 8 bases. The germline gives CDR1 SGHDT, CDR2 YYEEEE. V dropped 3 bases and J dropped 8; count of bases not matched to a gene: 6. The CDR3 sequence is 14 residues long. As DNA, the CDR3 is TGTGCCAGCAGCTCTAGACAGGGGTCGGAAAAACTGTTTTTT. Translating it yields CASSSRQGSEKLFF.

The chain employs TRBV28 and TRBJ2-1, with TRBD2 identical over 11 bases. V lost 6 bases, J lost 4 bases, and 8 bases stayed unmatched. Germline lookup yields CDR1 MDHEN and CDR2 SYDVKM. CDR3 size: 16 residues. The DNA for the CDR3 is TGTGCCAGCAGAAAAATAGTAGCGGGGGGGTACAATGAGCAGTTCTTC. Translation: CASRKIVAGGYNEQFF.

The chain has TRBV6-6 and TRBJ2-5, with a weak D call TRBD2 (5 bases). CDR1 is MNHNY and CDR2 is SVGAGI in the germline V gene (reference sequence). Trimming stripped 7 bases from V and 5 bases from J, with 11 bases between. The CDR3 sequence is 12 residues long. The CDR3 is CASTGSMETQYF. CDR3 nucleotide sequence: TGTGCCAGCACGGGGTCGATGGAGACCCAGTACTTC.

This chain links TRBV7-8 with TRBJ2-3; 8 bases match TRBD2. This CDR3 spans 17 amino acids. The junction had 5 bases not matched to a gene; V was cut back by 0 bases and J by 0 bases. Per the germline V gene, CDR1 is SGHVS and CDR2 is FQNEAQ. The DNA of the CDR3 is TGTGCCAGCAGCTTAGCGGTGCGGGGGGCTAGCACAGATACGCAGTATTTT. Translation: CASSLAVRGASTDTQYF. Drawing the rest from reference TRBV7-8 and TRBJ2-3, the complete variable domain is GAGVSQSPRYKVAKRGQDVALRCDPISGHVSLFWYQQALGQGPEFLTYFQNEAQLDKSGLPSDRFFAERPEGSVSTLKIQRTQQEDSAVYLCASSLAVRGASTDTQYFGPGTRLTVL.

V and J are TRBV19 and TRBJ2-7; D call uncertain. The CDR3 has 12 amino acids. V was clipped by 5 bases and J by 6 bases, with 11 bases between them. CDR1 and CDR2 (germline): LNHDA, SQIVND (reference sequence). The CDR3: CASSVIPSEQYF. The CDR3 coding sequence is TGTGCCAGTAGTGTGATACCCAGCGAGCAGTACTTC.

The rearrangement uses TRBV19 and TRBJ2-2, with TRBD1 matching 10 bases. Trimming at V came to 10 bases and at J to 4 bases, leaving 6 bases not matched to a gene. The germline V gene has CDR1 LNHDA and CDR2 SQIVND (reference sequence). There are 14 residues in the CDR3. CDR3 residues: CATRQGATTGELFF. CDR3 DNA sequence: TGTGCCACCCGACAGGGGGCTACCACCGGGGAGCTGTTTTTT.

The chain recombines TRBV5-4 with TRBJ1-2, with D tentatively TRBD1 (6 bases). Per germline, CDR1 SGHNT and CDR2 YYREEE (reference sequence). V was cut by 3 bases and J by 5 bases, with 17 bases left in between. This CDR3 contains 15 residues. CDR3: CASSSRTGLEYGYTF. The CDR3 DNA reads as TGTGCCAGCAGCTCCAGAACAGGGTTGGAGTATGGCTACACCTTC.

V usage is TRBV6-5 and J usage is TRBJ1-2; no clear D gene. The CDR3 spans 14 residues. The germline V gene has CDR1 MNHEY and CDR2 SVGAGI. Trimming shortened V by 6 bases and J by 0 bases, and 11 bases separated the two germline ends. CDR3 DNA: TGTGCCAGCAGAATTACCGGTACTAACTATGGCTACACCTTC. Protein product: CASRITGTNYGYTF.

The V and J genes are TRBV11-1 and TRBJ2-7, with 8 bases lining up with TRBD2. V gave up 4 bases and J gave up 4 bases; unmatched junction bases: 12. This CDR3 spans 16 amino acids. Per germline, CDR1 SGHAT and CDR2 FQDESV (reference sequence). The CDR3: CASSYGRGGLTYEQYF. The CDR3 coding sequence is TGTGCCAGCAGCTATGGCCGGGGGGGCCTAACGTACGAGCAGTACTTC.

V gene TRBV5-1 combines with J gene TRBJ1-3; the D is unclear. V lost 4 bases, J lost 1 base, and 9 bases lay in between. The CDR3 loop spans 14 amino acids. CDR1 SGHRS and CDR2 YFSETQ come from the germline V gene. Here the CDR3 reads CASSPGNSGNTIYF. The CDR3 DNA reads TGCGCCAGCAGCCCGGGGAATTCTGGAAACACCATATATTTT.

V gene TRBV7-7 combines with J gene TRBJ2-1, with D tentatively TRBD2 (7 bases). V was shortened by 5 bases and J by 9 bases, with 14 bases between the two germline ends. CDR1 is SSHAT and CDR2 is FNYEAQ in the germline V gene (reference sequence). CDR3 length: 13 residues. As DNA, the CDR3 is TGTGCCAGCAGCCGCGGCGGGGGCAGTGAGCAGTTCTTC. This gives the protein CASSRGGGSEQFF.

The rearrangement uses TRBV7-9 and TRBJ1-2, with 7 bases lining up with TRBD1. Germline-derived CDR1 and CDR2 are SEHNR and FQNEAQ (reference sequence). The length of the CDR3 is 17 residues. Germline trimming cut 4 bases from V and 0 bases from J; bases unmatched to any gene: 11. CDR3 in amino acids: CASSWVDRRQANYGYTF. DNA for the CDR3: TGTGCCAGCAGCTGGGTGGACAGGCGACAAGCTAACTATGGCTACACCTTC.

The chain couples TRBV11-2 to TRBJ2-1, with 7 bases that match TRBD1. Unmatched junction bases numbered 5, after V lost 0 bases and J lost 6 bases. Germline V CDR1 and CDR2: SGHAT, FQNNGV. This CDR3 has 15 residues. The CDR3 DNA is TGTGCCAGCAGCTTAGAGGGACAGCTAGGCAATGAGCAGTTCTTC. Residues: CASSLEGQLGNEQFF.

This chain links TRBV2 with TRBJ1-2; D gene ambiguous. Germline V gives CDR1 SNHLY, CDR2 FYNNEI. This CDR3 is built from 14 residues. Trimming removed 4 bases from V and 4 bases from J, with 13 bases in between. The CDR3 loop is CASSVEGRPYGYTF. CDR3 in DNA: TGTGCCAGCAGTGTCGAGGGCAGACCCTATGGCTACACCTTC.

V gene TRBV5-4 combines with J gene TRBJ2-3; 10 nucleotides agree with TRBD2. This CDR3 has 15 residues. Germline lookup yields CDR1 SGHNT and CDR2 YYREEE (reference sequence). The V segment lost 2 bases and the J segment 3 bases; nucleotides outside the gene matches: 3. CDR3 protein: CASSFSGGSTDTQYF. The DNA of the CDR3 is TGTGCCAGCAGCTTTAGCGGGGGGAGTACAGATACGCAGTATTTT.

J is TRBJ1-2 and V is TRBV21-1. TRBV21-1 is given as a pseudogene. This CDR3 is 14 amino acids long. CDR3 region: CASSKKEVNYGYTF. For the CDR3, the DNA is TGTGCCAGCAGCAAAAAGGAGGTTAACTATGGCTACACCTTC.

V usage is TRBV4-3 and J usage is TRBJ1-1; 9 nucleotides match TRBD1. The CDR3 spans 15 residues. Looked up from germline, CDR1 is LGHNA and CDR2 is YSLEER. Trimming at V came to 4 bases and at J to 5 bases, leaving 8 bases not matched to a gene. This chain's CDR3 is CASSPIQGAWTEAFF. In DNA form, the CDR3 reads TGCGCCAGCAGCCCGATACAGGGGGCTTGGACTGAAGCTTTCTTT.